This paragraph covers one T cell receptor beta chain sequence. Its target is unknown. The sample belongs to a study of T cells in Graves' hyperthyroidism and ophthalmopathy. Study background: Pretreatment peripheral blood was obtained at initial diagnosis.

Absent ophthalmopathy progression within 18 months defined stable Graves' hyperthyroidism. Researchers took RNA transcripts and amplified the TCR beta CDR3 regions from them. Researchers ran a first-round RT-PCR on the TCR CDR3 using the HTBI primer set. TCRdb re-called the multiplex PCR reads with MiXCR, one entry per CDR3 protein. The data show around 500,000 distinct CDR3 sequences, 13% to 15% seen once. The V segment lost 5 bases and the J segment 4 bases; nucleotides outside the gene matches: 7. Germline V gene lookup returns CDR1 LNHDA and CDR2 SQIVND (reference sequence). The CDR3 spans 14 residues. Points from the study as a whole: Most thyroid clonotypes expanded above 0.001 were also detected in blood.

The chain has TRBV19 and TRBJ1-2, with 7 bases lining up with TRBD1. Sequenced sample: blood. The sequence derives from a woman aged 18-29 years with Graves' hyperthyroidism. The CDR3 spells CASSSATGFYGYTF. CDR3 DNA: TGTGCCAGTAGTTCCGCGACAGGGTTCTATGGCTACACCTTC.